The 3 T cell receptor beta chains reported below all come from one sample, sequenced in a study of identical twins. TCRdb processed the 5' RACE reads anew with MiXCR; each CDR3 protein has one entry. The sample holds some 1,700,000 distinct CDR3 sequences; 25% to 35% are singletons and the top ten take over 0.25%. The sample comprised cord blood. These receptors were collected from a newborn girl in good health.

The genes are TRBV4-1 and TRBJ1-1; a weak D match, TRBD1 (5 bases). The germline CDR1 and CDR2 sequences are MGHRA and YSYEKL. The CDR3 length is 13 residues. The germline V and J ends were trimmed by 0 bases and 10 bases, with 12 bases remaining between them. CDR3 in amino acids: CASSQDGTVRAFF. As DNA, the CDR3 is TGCGCCAGCAGCCAAGATGGGACCGTTAGAGCTTTCTTT.

This clonotype was recorded many times. V is TRBV29-1 and J is TRBJ2-7, with TRBD1 matching 8 bases. Germline V gene data show CDR1 as SQVTM and CDR2 as ANQGSEA. The CDR3 extends over 14 amino acids. V lost 3 bases, J lost 4 bases, and 8 bases stayed unmatched. The CDR3 DNA follows: TGCAGCGTTGATGTTGGACAGGGTGGGTACGAGCAGTACTTC. Amino acid sequence: CSVDVGQGGYEQYF.

This clonotype was detected a few times. The gene calls are TRBV14 and TRBJ2-6; 7 bases align to TRBD1. CDR3 size: 17 residues. Germline CDR1 is SGHDN and CDR2 is FVKESK. V shed 2 bases, J shed 2 bases, and the junction held 6 bases outside the gene matches. CDR3 coding DNA: TGTGCCAGCAGCCAACCGACAGGGTTTCCTGGGGCCAACGTCCTGACTTTC. Translated, it gives CASSQPTGFPGANVLTF.